This TCR beta chain was profiled in a study of shared clonotypes between healthy human individuals. Across the whole study: Each donor had three CD4 naive, three CD4 memory, two CD8 naive and one CD8 memory plate.

In the original processing: With immunoSEQ giving junction-only sequences and no quality scores, filtering differed. The protocol was immunoSEQ multiplex PCR, while the TCRdb copy is restricted to in-frame clones and leaves out a portion. The D gene and trimming were derived from the DNA, and the V and J assignments and clone size from that table. This table holds over a million clones, 96% found once. Germline CDR1 is DFQATT and CDR2 is SNEGSKA (reference sequence). The length of the CDR3 is 11 residues. Trimming pared 3 bases from V and 8 bases from J, leaving 10 bases between. Study findings and constraints: Relative to their counterparts shared across all four donors, non-shared clonotypes exhibited diminished generation probabilities.

On this clone: Its antigen is not identified.

The chain combines TRBV20-1 with TRBJ1-2; D unresolved. The TCR sequence derives from a young man in good health. Source material: naive CD4+ T cells sorted from blood. This sample's subset: CD45RA+ positively selected. The chain's CDR3 is CSASRREGYTF. CDR3 coding DNA: TGCAGTGCTAGCCGCCGGGAGGGCTACACCTTC.